This T cell receptor (beta chain) was recovered during a study of CD8+ T cells in alopecia areata. Study background: Patients in the study were on tofacitinib for 6 to 18 months, then off it for 6 months. Percent affected scalp area, the SALT score, rated treated patients' severity. Study conclusions and caveats: Among the top 100, expanded CD8+ clones, as well as scalp clonality, were significantly decreased by tofacitinib.

TCR sequencing used cDNA made by reverse transcription of extracted RNA. Sequencing used immunoSEQ multiplex PCR; TCRdb keeps in-frame clones, though not all of them. This sample has 150,000 to 200,000 clones, with roughly 60% found just once. Treatment in this sample: oral pan-JAK inhibitor, 5-10 mg twice daily. This clone showed up many times. Its matching antigen is unknown. V was trimmed by 5 bases and J by 1 base, leaving 12 bases between them. The CDR3 runs 14 residues. Per the germline V gene, CDR1 is SQVTM and CDR2 is ANQGSEA. This rearrangement joins TRBV29-1 to TRBJ2-4; D is perhaps TRBD1 (6 bases). The source of this sequence is a human donor with alopecia areata. Sequenced here: CD4+ T cells sorted from blood, sampled at approximately week 55, from a patient treated with tofacitinib. The CDR3 sequence: CSVRQAYAKNIQYF. In DNA, the CDR3 is TGCAGCGTTCGACAGGCCTACGCCAAAAACATTCAGTACTTC. Full variable domain (missing parts from reference TRBV29-1 and TRBJ2-4): SAVISQKPSRDICQRGTSLTIQCQVDSQVTMMFWYRQQPGQSLTLIATANQGSEATYESGFVIDKFPISRPNLTFSTLTVSNMSPEDSSIYLCSVRQAYAKNIQYFGAGTRLSVL.